Each of the 3 T cell receptor beta chains below was sequenced from the same sample in a study of T cells in Graves' hyperthyroidism and ophthalmopathy (dated by TCRdb to the late 2010s). The library came from multiplex PCR. Sequencing used an Illumina HiSeq 2000. Amplification of TCR beta CDR3 regions was carried out from RNA transcripts. The TCR CDR3 was subjected to a first round of RT-PCR using the HTBI primer set and the Qiagen OneStep RT-PCR kit. Using fastp at Q25 and MiXCR, TCRdb reprocessed the public reads and kept productive beta chains. Entries are consolidated by CDR3 protein sequence, retaining the most common genes and DNA. The sample table contains 300,000 to 350,000 distinct CDR3 sequences; only one count was recorded for 20% to 25% of them. The leading ten clones occupy around 45% of the sample. Sequenced material: blood. Receptors originate from a woman in her forties or fifties with Graves' hyperthyroidism.

With respect to this clonotype: The junction differs from germline at one of its ends, possibly a read error. V gene TRBV5-1 combines with J gene TRBJ1-5; D possibly corresponds to TRBD1 (5 bases). Germline lookup yields CDR1 SGHRS and CDR2 YFSETQ. The CDR3 sequence is 15 residues long. CDR3: CASGLVGEGNQPQHF. In DNA, the CDR3 is TGTGCCAGCGGCTTAGTAGGGGAAGGCAATCAGCCCCAGCATTTT.

Of note for this clonotype: Just one base apart from a much larger clone, this may be a read error. The genes are TRBV2 and TRBJ2-7, with 8 bases that match TRBD2. J was trimmed by 2 bases and V by 6 bases; bases with no gene match: 9. Germline V gene lookup returns CDR1 SNHLY and CDR2 FYNNEI. The CDR3 loop spans 15 amino acids. CDR3 in DNA: TGTGCCAGCAGAAAACTACTAGCGGAGCCCTACGAGCAGTACTTC. Translated, it gives CASRKLLAEPYEQYF. The variable domain in full, with the rest retrieved from reference TRBV2 and TRBJ2-7, is EPEVTQTPSHQVTQMGQEVILRCVPISNHLYFYWYRQILGQKVEFLVSFYNNEISEKSEIFDDQFSVERPDGSNFTLKIRSTKLEDSAMYFCASRKLLAEPYEQYFGPGTRLTVT.

This clonotype occurred a few times. The chain recombines TRBV2 with TRBJ2-1; 9 bases map to TRBD2. This CDR3 contains 14 residues. After removal of 6 bases from V and 9 bases from J, the junction contained 9 bases not matched to a gene. Germline assignment: CDR1 SNHLY and CDR2 FYNNEI. CDR3 protein: CASSNSGSFGEQFF. CDR3 coding DNA: TGTGCCAGCAGCAATAGCGGGAGTTTCGGTGAGCAGTTCTTC.